Following are 3 T cell receptor beta chains from one sample sequenced in a study of control samples from healthy donors and cancer patients. Clones were sequenced by immunoSEQ multiplex PCR, and TCRdb holds only the in-frame ones, with some missing. The sample includes about 76,000 clones, 89% of them seen just once. Sequenced material: PBMCs. These receptors were collected from a woman in her forties or fifties with colorectal cancer.

The gene calls are TRBV20-1 and TRBJ1-2; D gene unclear. This CDR3 contains 13 residues. Between the trimmed V and J ends, which lost 3 bases and 6 bases, there was a span of 14 bases. From germline, CDR1 is DFQATT and CDR2 SNEGSKA (reference sequence). Here the CDR3 reads CSASVMGSDGYTF. For the CDR3, the DNA is TGCAGTGCTAGTGTGATGGGGTCGGATGGCTACACCTTC.

The rearrangement links TRBV24-1 to TRBJ2-2; 11 nucleotides agree with TRBD1. Germline V CDR1 and CDR2: KGHDR, SFDVKD. The V and J ends lost 7 bases and 7 bases, in that order; junction bases with no gene match: 4. This CDR3 comprises 14 residues. The CDR3 region is CATRDRGRDGELFF. CDR3 DNA sequence: TGTGCCACCAGGGACAGGGGGCGCGACGGGGAGCTGTTTTTT.

V usage is TRBV6-2 or TRBV6-3 and J usage is TRBJ2-7, with D perhaps matching TRBD2 (6 bases). The CDR3 extends over 15 amino acids. Trimming stripped 5 bases from V and 0 bases from J, with 14 bases between. Germline V gives CDR1 MNHEY, CDR2 SVGEGT. CDR3 amino acids: CASSRAGPSSYEQYV. In DNA form, the CDR3 reads TGTGCCAGCAGTAGGGCGGGACCGAGCTCCTACGAGCAGTACGTC.